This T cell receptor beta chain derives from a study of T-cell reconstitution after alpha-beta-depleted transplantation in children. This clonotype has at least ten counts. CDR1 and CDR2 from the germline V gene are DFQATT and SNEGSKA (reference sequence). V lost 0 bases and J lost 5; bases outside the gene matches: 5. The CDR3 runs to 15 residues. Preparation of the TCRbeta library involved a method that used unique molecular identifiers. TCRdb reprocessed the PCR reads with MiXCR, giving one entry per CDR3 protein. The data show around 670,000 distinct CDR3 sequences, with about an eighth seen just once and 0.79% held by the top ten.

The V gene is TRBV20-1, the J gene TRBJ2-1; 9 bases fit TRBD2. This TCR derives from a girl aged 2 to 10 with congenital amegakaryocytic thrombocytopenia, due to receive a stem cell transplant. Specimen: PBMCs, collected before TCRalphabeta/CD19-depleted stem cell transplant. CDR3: CSARDGGRVDNEQFF. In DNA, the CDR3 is TGCAGTGCTAGAGATGGCGGGAGGGTTGACAATGAGCAGTTCTTC.